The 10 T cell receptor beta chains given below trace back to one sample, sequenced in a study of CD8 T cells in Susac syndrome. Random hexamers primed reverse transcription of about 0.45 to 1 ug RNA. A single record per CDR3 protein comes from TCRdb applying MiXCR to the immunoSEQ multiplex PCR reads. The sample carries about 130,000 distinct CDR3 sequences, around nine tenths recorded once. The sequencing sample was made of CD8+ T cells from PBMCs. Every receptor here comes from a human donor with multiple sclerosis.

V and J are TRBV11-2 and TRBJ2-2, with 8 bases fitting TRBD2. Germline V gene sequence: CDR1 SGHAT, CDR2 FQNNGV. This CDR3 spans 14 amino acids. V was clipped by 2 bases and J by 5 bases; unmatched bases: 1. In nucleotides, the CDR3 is TGTGCCAGCAGCTTAATAGCGGGGACCGGGGAGCTGTTTTTT. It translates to CASSLIAGTGELFF.

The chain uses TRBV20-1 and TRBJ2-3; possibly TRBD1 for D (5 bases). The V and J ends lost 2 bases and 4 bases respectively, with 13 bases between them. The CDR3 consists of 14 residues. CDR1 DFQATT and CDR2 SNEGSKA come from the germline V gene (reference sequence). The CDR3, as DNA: TGCAGTGCTAGAATCCCTCCAGGGTCAGATACGCAGTATTTT. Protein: CSARIPPGSDTQYF.

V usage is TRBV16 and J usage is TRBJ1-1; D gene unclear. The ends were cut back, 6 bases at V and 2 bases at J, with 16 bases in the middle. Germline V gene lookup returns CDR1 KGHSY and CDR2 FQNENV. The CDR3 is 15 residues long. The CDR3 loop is CASSPGPGLNTEAFF. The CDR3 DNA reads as TGTGCCAGCAGTCCAGGCCCCGGGCTTAACACTGAAGCTTTCTTT.

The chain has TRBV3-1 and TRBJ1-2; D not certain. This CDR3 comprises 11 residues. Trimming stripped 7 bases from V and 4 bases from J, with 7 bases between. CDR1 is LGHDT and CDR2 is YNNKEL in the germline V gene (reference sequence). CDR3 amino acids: CASNSGYGYTF. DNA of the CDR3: TGTGCCAGCAATTCAGGCTATGGCTACACCTTC.

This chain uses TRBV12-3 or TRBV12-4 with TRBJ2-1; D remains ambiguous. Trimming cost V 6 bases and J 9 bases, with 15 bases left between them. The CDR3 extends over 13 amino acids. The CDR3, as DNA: TGTGCCAGCAGCTCTCCTGGAAGAGGTGAGCAGTTCTTC. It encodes CASSSPGRGEQFF.

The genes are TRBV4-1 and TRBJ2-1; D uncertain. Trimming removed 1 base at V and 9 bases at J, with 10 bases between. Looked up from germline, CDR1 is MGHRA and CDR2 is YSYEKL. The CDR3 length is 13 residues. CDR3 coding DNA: TGCGCCAGCAGCCAAGTCGCAGCTTGTGAGCAGTTCTTC. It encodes CASSQVAACEQFF.

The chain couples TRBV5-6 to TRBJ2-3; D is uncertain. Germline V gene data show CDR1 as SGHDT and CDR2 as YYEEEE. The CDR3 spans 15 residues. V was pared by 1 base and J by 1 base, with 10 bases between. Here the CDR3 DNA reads TGTGCCAGCAGCTTGAACGTTGGCGGCACAGATACGCAGTATTTT. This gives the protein CASSLNVGGTDTQYF. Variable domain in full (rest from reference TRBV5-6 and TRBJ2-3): DAGVTQSPTHLIKTRGQQVTLRCSPKSGHDTVSWYQQALGQGPQFIFQYYEEEERQRGNFPDRFSGHQFPNYSSELNVNALLLGDSALYLCASSLNVGGTDTQYFGPGTRLTVL.

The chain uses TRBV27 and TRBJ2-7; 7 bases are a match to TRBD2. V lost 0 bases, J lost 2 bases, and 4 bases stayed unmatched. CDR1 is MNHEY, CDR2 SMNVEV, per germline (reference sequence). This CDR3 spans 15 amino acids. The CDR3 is CASSLSAGRAYEQYF. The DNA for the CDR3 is TGTGCCAGCAGTTTATCAGCGGGACGGGCCTACGAGCAGTACTTC.

Here the CDR3 DNA reads TGTGCCAGCAGCCCCACGACAGGGATTCAGCCCCAGCATTTT. Translating gives CASSPTTGIQPQHF. V and J are TRBV7-9 and TRBJ1-5, with 7 nucleotides matching TRBD1. CDR1 is SEHNR and CDR2 is FQNEAQ in the germline V gene (reference sequence). The J segment lost 6 bases and the V segment lost 5 bases, leaving 7 bases of the junction unmatched. The CDR3 runs to 14 residues.

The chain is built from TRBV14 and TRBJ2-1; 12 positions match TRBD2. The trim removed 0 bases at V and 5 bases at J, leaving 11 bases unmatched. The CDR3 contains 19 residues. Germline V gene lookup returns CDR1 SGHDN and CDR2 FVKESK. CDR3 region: CASSQDLASGRVLNNEQFF. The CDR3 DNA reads TGTGCCAGCAGCCAAGATCTGGCTAGCGGGAGGGTCCTCAACAATGAGCAGTTCTTC.